A selection of T cell receptor beta chains follows, all from one sample in a study of T cell repertoires in cytomegalovirus infection. Via MiXCR, TCRdb re-called the reads, giving one row per CDR3 protein. In the table there are nearly 650,000 distinct CDR3 sequences, 20% to 30% of which are singletons. Material for sequencing was CD8+ T cells from PBMCs. The receptors derive from a human donor in good health (CMV status not recorded). Some clones in this sample may be carry-over from other donors' samples. CDR3s include the opening cysteine and the closing phenylalanine or tryptophan. A D gene is named only where the DNA matches it firmly. Clone size is shown for a subset of rows, as once, few, many or a class of expanded clone.

. | . | TRBJ1-4 | TRBV20-1 | 13 | CSAKGHAGEKLFF | TGCAGTGCAAAGGGACACGCAGGCGAAAAACTGTTTTTT
. | . | TRBJ2-3 | TRBV9 | 11 | CASSTGLAQYF | TGTGCCAGCAGCACCGGCCTCGCGCAGTATTTT
TRBD2 | few | TRBJ2-1 | TRBV2 | 16 | CASMPGLAGGYNEQFF | TGTGCCAGCATGCCCGGACTAGCGGGGGGATACAATGAGCAGTTCTTC
. | . | TRBJ1-5 | TRBV6-4 | 15 | CASSDSQGPGQSQHF | TGTGCCAGCAGTGACTCGCAAGGGCCCGGGCAGTCCCAGCATTTT
. | . | TRBJ1-3 | TRBV3-1 | 12 | CASSQPGTTIYF | TGTGCCAGCAGCCAACCCGGGACTACCATATATTTT
. | . | TRBJ1-5 | TRBV7-9 | 15 | CASSLEGLANQPQHF | TGTGCCAGCAGCTTAGAAGGCCTTGCGAATCAGCCCCAGCATTTT
TRBD1 | many | TRBJ1-2 | TRBV7-2 | 15 | CASSSQGARDYGYTF | TGTGCCAGCAGCTCCCAGGGGGCTCGGGACTATGGCTACACCTTC
TRBD1 | . | TRBJ2-1 | TRBV5-6 | 16 | CASSLDRDRPYNEQFF | TGTGCCAGCAGCCTGGACCGGGACAGGCCCTACAATGAGCAGTTCTTC
. | few | TRBJ2-5 | TRBV4-2 | 14 | CASSRRRTQETQYF | TGTGCCAGCAGCCGGCGGCGGACCCAAGAGACCCAGTACTTC
. | . | TRBJ2-3 | TRBV14 | 13 | CASSPTRGDTQYF | TGTGCCAGCAGCCCCACTAGAGGCGATACGCAGTATTTT
. | . | TRBJ1-2 | TRBV12-3/TRBV12-4 | 14 | CASSLQQQLYGYTF | TGTGCCAGCAGTTTACAACAACAGCTCTATGGCTACACCTTC
. | many | TRBJ2-1 | TRBV6-2/TRBV6-3 | 16 | CASGVYRDRPLTKQFF | TGTGCCAGCGGAGTCTACCGGGACCGACCGTTGACCAAGCAGTTCTTC
TRBD2 | many | TRBJ2-1 | TRBV4-1 | 19 | CASSQVMVGLAGGPSEQFF | TGCGCCAGCAGCCAAGTAATGGTAGGACTAGCGGGGGGGCCGTCTGAGCAGTTCTTC
. | few | TRBJ1-2 | TRBV28 | 15 | CASSLNPRGLYGYTF | TGTGCCAGCAGTTTAAATCCTAGGGGACTCTATGGCTACACCTTC
. | few | TRBJ2-3 | TRBV5-6 | 15 | CASSTTGFSTDTQYF | TGTGCCAGCAGCACGACAGGCTTTAGCACAGATACGCAGTATTTT
. | . | TRBJ2-1 | TRBV28 | 17 | CASSTPPRIVDYNEQFF | TGTGCCAGCAGTACCCCTCCCCGGATAGTGGACTACAATGAGCAGTTCTTC
TRBD1 | . | TRBJ1-2 | TRBV2 | 12 | CVSTDRGLGYTF | TGTGTCAGCACCGACAGGGGGCTTGGCTACACCTTC
. | many | TRBJ1-5 | TRBV7-8 | 12 | CASSLAGWPQHF | TGTGCCAGCAGCTTAGCGGGGTGGCCCCAGCATTTT
. | few | TRBJ2-3 | TRBV27 | 16 | CASSPRQLVGTDTQYF | TGTGCCAGCAGTCCAAGGCAGCTAGTAGGAACAGATACGCAGTATTTT
TRBD1 | . | TRBJ1-1 | TRBV28 | 15 | CAGSFLSGGHTEAFF | TGTGCCGGCAGTTTCTTGTCAGGGGGGCACACTGAAGCTTTCTTT
. | few | TRBJ2-2 | TRBV13 | 13 | CASSPWTDGELFF | TGTGCCAGCAGCCCTTGGACAGACGGGGAGCTGTTTTTT